This TCR beta chain was captured by sequencing in a study of blood T cell repertoires in COVID-19. Turning to the study itself: The United States, Italy and Spain provided the acute and convalescent COVID-19 samples.

Original methodology: Nucleated cell number was recorded as an estimate derived from reference gene primer amplification. Only in-frame clones appear in the TCRdb table, and some are missing; sequencing was by immunoSEQ multiplex PCR. For V, J and clone size, that table is used; D and trimming come from the DNA. The table includes about 300,000 clones, 75% to 90% detected once. CDR3 length: 14 amino acids. The V gene lost 4 bases and the J gene lost 6 bases, with 13 bases spanning the gap. Germline assignment: CDR1 SGHVS and CDR2 FQNEAQ. Sequenced material: peripheral blood. This clonotype was sampled from a woman between 45 and 60 years old with COVID-19, enrolled during active disease. The gene calls are TRBV7-8 and TRBJ2-4; tentatively, D is TRBD1 (5 bases). The CDR3 DNA is TGTGCCAGCAGCTACCTGGGGCTTGCAAACATTCAGTACTTC. This sequence encodes CASSYLGLANIQYF.